This is a list of T cell receptor beta chains from one sample in a study of CD8 T cells in ankylosing spondylitis. One entry per CDR3 protein results from TCRdb running MiXCR on the 5' RACE reads. The repertoire holds some 290,000 distinct CDR3 sequences, with around 19% as singletons. Sequenced: blood, either unsorted or a sorted T cell fraction (not recorded which). The source of these receptors is a male donor with ankylosing spondylitis or in good health (not recorded which). Both conserved end residues are part of each CDR3. The D gene is left open where the match is weak. A row's size may be missing; if present it is once, few, many or a size class.

clone_size	v_call	j_call	d_call	cdr3_aa	cdr3_nt
.	TRBV4-2	TRBJ1-2	TRBD1	CASSQEGGLTGGYGYTF	TGTGCCAGCAGCCAAGAAGGAGGGTTGACAGGGGGTTATGGCTACACCTTC
many	TRBV5-1	TRBJ2-3	.	CASSSLTDTQYF	TGCGCCAGCAGCTCACTCACAGATACGCAGTATTTT
few	TRBV2	TRBJ2-3	TRBD2	CASSHRTSGRPDTQYF	TGTGCCAGCAGTCACCGGACTAGCGGGAGACCAGATACGCAGTATTTT
.	TRBV9	TRBJ1-4	TRBD1	CASSVGQGINEKLFF	TGTGCCAGCAGCGTAGGACAGGGGATTAATGAAAAACTGTTTTTT
.	TRBV12-3/TRBV12-4	TRBJ2-5	.	CASSLGVLETQYF	TGTGCCAGCAGTTTAGGGGTTCTTGAGACCCAGTACTTC
.	TRBV11-2	TRBJ2-5	TRBD2	CASSFSGRETQYF	TGTGCCAGCAGCTTTAGCGGGCGGGAGACCCAGTACTTC
.	TRBV28	TRBJ2-1	TRBD2	CASSQLAGGEFF	TGTGCCAGCAGTCAATTAGCGGGCGGGGAGTTCTTC
few	TRBV5-6	TRBJ1-2	.	CASSLEGLSNYGYTF	TGTGCCAGCAGCTTGGAAGGGCTCTCTAACTATGGCTACACCTTC
.	TRBV27	TRBJ2-4	TRBD1	CASSSPPQGASKNIQYF	TGTGCCAGCAGTTCCCCCCCACAGGGGGCGTCCAAAAACATTCAGTACTTC
few	TRBV28	TRBJ2-5	TRBD2	CASSLGTSRASQYF	TGTGCCAGCAGTTTAGGGACTAGCCGCGCTTCCCAGTACTTC
few	TRBV5-6	TRBJ2-3	.	CASSLASPQREDTQYF	TGTGCCAGCAGCTTGGCCTCGCCCCAGAGGGAAGATACGCAGTATTTT
.	TRBV20-1	TRBJ2-3	.	CSALSPGTPSTDTQYF	TGCAGTGCTCTCTCCCCCGGGACTCCTAGCACAGATACGCAGTATTTT
once	TRBV24-1	TRBJ2-1	.	CATSDLRDWNEQFF	TGTGCCACCAGTGATTTAAGGGATTGGAATGAGCAGTTCTTC
many	TRBV11-2	TRBJ2-2	TRBD1	CASSQGQGTRELFF	TGTGCCAGCAGCCAGGGACAGGGGACCCGGGAGCTGTTTTTT
.	TRBV20-1	TRBJ2-1	TRBD2	CSAPTSGFYNEQFF	TGCAGTGCCCCGACTAGCGGATTCTACAATGAGCAGTTCTTC
.	TRBV15	TRBJ2-3	TRBD2	CATSRFFGGGTDTQYF	TGTGCCACCAGCAGATTCTTCGGGGGGGGCACAGATACGCAGTATTTT
.	TRBV2	TRBJ2-2	TRBD2	CASSHSGGNTGELFF	TGTGCCAGCAGTCATAGCGGGGGGAACACCGGGGAGCTGTTTTTT
few	TRBV3-1	TRBJ2-6	.	CASSQAPLQGKGANVLTF	TGTGCCAGCAGCCAAGCCCCCTTACAGGGAAAGGGGGCCAACGTCCTGACTTTC
few	TRBV7-9	TRBJ1-1	.	CASSFGQRTEAFF	TGTGCCAGCAGCTTCGGACAGAGAACTGAAGCTTTCTTT
few	TRBV3-1	TRBJ2-3	TRBD2	CASRLGLAGVPDTQYF	TGTGCCAGCAGACTGGGACTAGCGGGAGTACCTGATACGCAGTATTTT
few	TRBV12-3/TRBV12-4	TRBJ1-3	.	CASRPRRSGNTIYF	TGTGCCAGCAGACCCAGGCGCTCTGGAAACACCATATATTTT
.	TRBV18	TRBJ2-5	.	CASSPQRQETQYF	TGTGCCAGCTCACCACAGCGGCAAGAGACCCAGTACTTC
few	TRBV5-5	TRBJ2-5	.	CASSLGSLQETQYF	TGTGCCAGCAGCTTGGGCAGTCTCCAAGAGACCCAGTACTTC
.	TRBV10-3	TRBJ1-2	TRBD1	CATEDRGRLQGYTF	TGTGCCACCGAAGACAGGGGGCGATTGCAAGGCTACACCTTC
.	TRBV12-3/TRBV12-4	TRBJ1-1	.	CASSHSTYGKAFF	TGTGCCAGCAGCCATTCGACGTACGGGAAAGCTTTCTTT
.	TRBV10-3	TRBJ1-5	.	CAISLHRSNQPHHF	TGTGCCATCAGCTTACATAGAAGCAATCAGCCCCATCATTTT
few	TRBV2	TRBJ2-5	.	CASGLGKETQYF	TGTGCCAGCGGTTTAGGGAAAGAGACCCAGTACTTC